A single TCR beta chain is shown here with its context. The antigen is unknown. This entry belongs to a study of CD8 T cells in Susac syndrome. Study observations and caveats: The study conceded that its TCR sequencing and HLA analysis involved relatively few individuals.

A quantity of about 0.5 to 1 ug RNA underwent reverse transcription using random hexamers. Amplification of TCR beta CDR3 across 54 Vbeta and 13 Jbeta was performed with immunoSEQ multiplex PCR. TCRdb analysed the immunoSEQ multiplex PCR reads with MiXCR anew, one entry per CDR3 protein. The sample consists of around 230,000 distinct CDR3 sequences, about 96% of them appearing once. Sequencing of TCR beta was performed on blood CD8+ and CD4+ T cells. This sequence was found in a human donor with Susac syndrome. Sequenced sample: CD4+ T cells from PBMCs.

The CDR3 reads CARSPLGYTF. The CDR3 DNA follows: TGTGCCAGAAGTCCGTTAGGCTACACCTTC. The chain has TRBV25-1 and TRBJ1-2; no reliable D call. V was pared by 9 bases and J by 8 bases, with 10 bases between. Germline V CDR1 and CDR2: MGHDK, SYGVNS. This CDR3 spans 10 amino acids.